This entry lists 10 T cell receptor beta chains sequenced from one sample in a study of CD8 T cells in Susac syndrome. After extraction with the RNeasy kit, about 0.45 to 1 ug of the RNA was reverse transcribed using random hexamers. TCRdb re-called the immunoSEQ multiplex PCR reads with MiXCR, one entry per CDR3 protein. This sample has some 170,000 distinct CDR3 sequences, with 94% found just once. Sequenced material: CD4+ T cells from PBMCs. Receptor source: a human donor with multiple sclerosis.

The V gene is TRBV7-8, the J gene TRBJ2-1; perhaps D is TRBD1 or TRBD2 (5 bases each). CDR1 is SGHVS and CDR2 is FQNEAQ in the germline V gene. The V and J ends lost 5 bases and 12 bases respectively, with 17 bases between them. This CDR3 has 13 amino acids. The CDR3 coding sequence is TGTGCCAGCAGCCTGACGACGGTGAGGGGGCAGTTCTTC. It codes for CASSLTTVRGQFF. Complete variable domain (other parts from reference TRBV7-8 and TRBJ2-1): GAGVSQSPRYKVAKRGQDVALRCDPISGHVSLFWYQQALGQGPEFLTYFQNEAQLDKSGLPSDRFFAERPEGSVSTLKIQRTQQEDSAVYLCASSLTTVRGQFFGPGTRLTVL.

The chain couples TRBV2 to TRBJ1-6, with D uncertain. The CDR3 spans 12 residues. Trimming cost V 3 bases and J 10 bases, with 7 bases left between them. Germline V gives CDR1 SNHLY, CDR2 FYNNEI. CDR3 amino acids: CASSEGASPLHF. CDR3 nucleotides: TGTGCCAGCAGTGAGGGAGCCTCACCCCTCCACTTT.

The rearrangement links TRBV4-2 to TRBJ2-1, with a weak D call TRBD2 (5 bases). The CDR3 is 18 amino acids. Trimming removed 0 bases from V and 0 bases from J, with 15 bases in between. CDR1 is LGHNA and CDR2 is YNFKEQ in the germline V gene. Here the CDR3 reads CASSQDPGFQSSYNEQFF. DNA of the CDR3: TGTGCCAGCAGCCAAGATCCGGGGTTTCAAAGCTCCTACAATGAGCAGTTCTTC.

V is TRBV7-2 and J is TRBJ1-1; weak D call: TRBD1 (6 bases). Germline V lookup: CDR1 SGHTA, CDR2 FQGNSA. Trimming pared 2 bases from V and 12 bases from J, leaving 19 bases between. CDR3 length equals 14 residues. DNA for the CDR3: TGTGCCAGCAGCTTAAAGAGGAAGGGGGTTAAGACTTTCTTT. Protein: CASSLKRKGVKTFF. Based on the CDR3 plus reference TRBV7-2 and TRBJ1-1, the full variable domain is GAGVSQSPSNKVTEKGKDVELRCDPISGHTALYWYRQSLGQGLEFLIYFQGNSAPDKSGLPSDRFSAERTGGSVSTLTIQRTQQEDSAVYLCASSLKRKGVKTFFGQGTRLTVV.

The rearrangement uses TRBV4-1 and TRBJ2-3; 14 bases fit TRBD2. The CDR3 consists of 20 residues. With 3 bases clipped from V and 0 bases from J, the junction kept 11 bases outside the gene matches. Germline V CDR1 and CDR2: MGHRA, YSYEKL. The CDR3 spells CASSHVPGTSGSTSTDTQYF. The CDR3 DNA follows: TGCGCCAGCAGCCATGTCCCCGGGACTAGCGGGAGTACTAGCACAGATACGCAGTATTTT.

CDR3 amino acids: CASSLEPQASTDTQYF. The CDR3 coding sequence is TGTGCCAGCAGCTTAGAGCCCCAGGCTAGCACAGATACGCAGTATTTT. The J gene is TRBJ2-3, the V gene TRBV7-9, with D hard to call. Germline lookup yields CDR1 SEHNR and CDR2 FQNEAQ (reference sequence). The ends were cut back, 1 base at V and 0 bases at J, with 11 bases in the middle. This CDR3 has 16 residues.

This chain connects TRBV2 to TRBJ2-1; D not certain. CDR3 length equals 15 residues. Germline lookup yields CDR1 SNHLY and CDR2 FYNNEI. Trimming took off 3 bases at V and 7 bases at J, with 16 bases between the two ends. For the CDR3, the DNA is TGTGCCAGCAGTGACTTTGGGTACCGCTTGAATGAGCAGTTCTTC. Protein product: CASSDFGYRLNEQFF.

This clonotype was detected only once. The gene calls are TRBV6-6 and TRBJ2-7; D possibly uses TRBD1 or TRBD2 (5 bases each). Trimming shortened V by 2 bases and J by 2 bases, and 13 bases separated the two germline ends. CDR3 size: 15 residues. CDR1 is MNHNY, CDR2 SVGAGI, per germline (reference sequence). CDR3 sequence (DNA): TGTGCCAGCAGTTACACGGCCCGGGACCCCTACGAGCAGTACTTC. Translated, it gives CASSYTARDPYEQYF.

V usage is TRBV5-1 and J usage is TRBJ2-5; 7 positions match TRBD2. The CDR3 contains 16 residues. Unmatched junction bases numbered 9, after V lost 0 bases and J lost 4 bases. CDR1 is SGHRS and CDR2 is YFSETQ in the germline V gene. CDR3 in DNA: TGCGCCAGCAGCTTGGACGGGGGAGGGCCCGGAGAGACCCAGTACTTC. Encoded protein: CASSLDGGGPGETQYF.

The sample holds one count of this clonotype. The chain couples TRBV5-1 to TRBJ2-7; 7 bases fit TRBD2. This CDR3 contains 15 residues. Trimming at V came to 0 bases and at J to 2 bases, leaving 5 bases not matched to a gene. The germline V gene encodes CDR1 SGHRS and CDR2 YFSETQ. The CDR3 protein is CASSLGEGLAYEQYF. CDR3 bases: TGCGCCAGCAGCTTGGGGGAGGGCCTCGCCTACGAGCAGTACTTC. Combining the CDR3 with reference TRBV5-1 and TRBJ2-7 gives the whole variable domain KAGVTQTPRYLIKTRGQQVTLSCSPISGHRSVSWYQQTPGQGLQFLFEYFSETQRNKGNFPGRFSGRQFSNSRSEMNVSTLELGDSALYLCASSLGEGLAYEQYFGPGTRLTVT.